This T cell receptor (beta chain) came from a study of cytomegalovirus exposure and HLA in healthy donors. Study-wide results and caveats: Despite most TCR sequences being rare, some public TCRs occurred in many donors. Earlier analysis found most TCR beta V segments productive about 90% or about 30% of the time.

PCR employed 60 Vbeta and 13 Jbeta primers. Sequencing was performed with immunoSEQ multiplex PCR; in TCRdb, only in-frame clones are kept and a portion is missing. The table for this sample gives about 39,000 clones. The CDR3 is made up of 18 amino acids. CDR1 is SNHLY and CDR2 is FYNNEI in the germline V gene. V trimming: 2 bases; J trimming: 7 bases; junction bases outside the gene matches: 13. Points on this clone: Its antigen is undetermined.

The TCR was taken from a woman younger than 45 in good health and CMV-seropositive. The sequenced material came from PBMCs. This chain connects TRBV2 to TRBJ2-3; 12 nucleotides match TRBD2. CDR3 loop: CASSETFGLAGTENTQYF. The CDR3, as DNA: TGTGCCAGCAGTGAAACCTTTGGACTAGCGGGGACCGAAAATACGCAGTATTTT.